This TCR beta chain was documented in a study of neurological immune-mediated disorders. This clonotype was seen many times. V lost 3 bases and J lost 9, with 16 bases in between. This CDR3 has 14 residues. The germline gives CDR1 SGHRS, CDR2 YFSETQ. The cDNA was synthesized by 5'RACE incorporating 10-nucleotide random UMIs. TCRdb reprocessed the 5' RACE reads with MiXCR, giving one entry per CDR3 protein. The table shows around 41,000 distinct CDR3 sequences, with 14% occurring only once. The sorted libraries were prepared using 800,000 to 1,000,000 CD4+ or CD8+ T cells that had themselves been sorted.

The sequence was collected from a woman aged 55 to 70 with HTLV-1-associated myelopathy (HAM/TSP). The V call is TRBV5-1, the J call TRBJ2-1, with D tentatively TRBD1 (6 bases). What was sequenced was CD4+ T cells from blood. Here the CDR3 DNA reads TGCGCCAGCAGCTCATACGTACAGGGCTCTGAGCAGTTCTTC. It translates to CASSSYVQGSEQFF.